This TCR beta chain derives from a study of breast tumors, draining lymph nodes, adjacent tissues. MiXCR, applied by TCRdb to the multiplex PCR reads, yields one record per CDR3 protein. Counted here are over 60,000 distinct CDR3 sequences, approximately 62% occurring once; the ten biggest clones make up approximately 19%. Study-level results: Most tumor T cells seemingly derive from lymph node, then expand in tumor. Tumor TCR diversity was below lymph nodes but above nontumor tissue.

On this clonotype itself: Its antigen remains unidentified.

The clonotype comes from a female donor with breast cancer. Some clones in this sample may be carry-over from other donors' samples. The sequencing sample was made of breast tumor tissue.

The CDR3 bases are TGCAGTGCTAGAGAAGCGGAAAATACCTCCGAGCAGTACTTC. Protein sequence: CSAREAENTSEQYF. The V call is TRBV20-1, the J call TRBJ2-7; weak D call: TRBD2 (5 bases). This CDR3 is built from 14 residues. V was trimmed by 0 bases and J by 6 bases, leaving 15 bases between them. Looked up from germline, CDR1 is DFQATT and CDR2 is SNEGSKA (reference sequence).